Each of the 5 T cell receptor beta chains below was sequenced from the same sample in a study of T cell repertoires in cytomegalovirus infection. TCRdb reprocessed the reads with MiXCR, giving one entry per CDR3 protein. The table records about 770,000 distinct CDR3 sequences, roughly 29% of them present only once. These receptors have no known antigen. The specimen was cultured CD8+ T cells from PBMCs, collected from culture after CMV antigen stimulation. All receptors come from a human donor in good health (CMV status not recorded). Some clones in this sample may be carry-over from other donors' samples.

This chain connects TRBV6-1 to TRBJ2-6; D possibly corresponds to TRBD1 (5 bases). The V gene's germline CDR1 is MNHNS and CDR2 SASEGT. This CDR3 comprises 18 residues. V was trimmed by 1 base and J by 0 bases, leaving 13 bases between them. CDR3 coding DNA: TGTGCCAGCAGTGAAGGGACATTTCCCTACTCTGGGGCCAACGTCCTGACTTTC. Translating gives CASSEGTFPYSGANVLTF.

The V and J genes are TRBV11-3 and TRBJ1-2; 7 bases are a match to TRBD1. V shed 4 bases and J 4 bases; nucleotides not matched to a gene: 21. The CDR3 runs to 19 residues. CDR1 is SGHNT and CDR2 is YENEEA in the germline V gene. The CDR3 is CASSSYSRDRIIGGYGYTF. For the CDR3, the DNA is TGTGCCAGCAGCTCCTATTCGCGGGACAGAATAATTGGGGGCTATGGCTACACCTTC.

This clonotype turned up a few times. This chain joins TRBV10-3 and TRBJ1-2; no reliable D call. The CDR3 spans 14 residues. Germline lookup yields CDR1 ENHRY and CDR2 SYGVKD. Trimming cost V 1 base and J 5 bases, with 11 bases left between them. The CDR3 nucleotides are TGTGCCATCAGTGAGTTGCCCGGAAAGTATGGCTACACCTTC. Its protein product is CAISELPGKYGYTF.

This clonotype has ten or more counts. CDR3 sequence: CASSPTGQGSHLHF. The CDR3 region has the DNA TGTGCCAGCTCACCAACGGGGCAGGGGAGTCACCTCCACTTT. J is TRBJ1-6 and V is TRBV18; possible D gene TRBD1, 6 bases. V was shortened by 2 bases and J by 15 bases, with 17 bases between the two germline ends. The length of the CDR3 is 14 residues. CDR1 and CDR2 (germline): KGHSH, LQKENI.

In its sample, this clonotype was seen many times. The CDR3 nucleotides read TGTGCCAGCAGCCCACGGGGGCGAGATGAGCAGTTCTTC. As protein: CASSPRGRDEQFF. The chain employs TRBV7-9 and TRBJ2-1; D may be TRBD1 or TRBD2 (6 bases each). Between the trimmed V and J ends, which lost 5 bases and 8 bases, there was a span of 13 bases. Germline V lookup: CDR1 SEHNR, CDR2 FQNEAQ (reference sequence). The CDR3 runs 13 residues.